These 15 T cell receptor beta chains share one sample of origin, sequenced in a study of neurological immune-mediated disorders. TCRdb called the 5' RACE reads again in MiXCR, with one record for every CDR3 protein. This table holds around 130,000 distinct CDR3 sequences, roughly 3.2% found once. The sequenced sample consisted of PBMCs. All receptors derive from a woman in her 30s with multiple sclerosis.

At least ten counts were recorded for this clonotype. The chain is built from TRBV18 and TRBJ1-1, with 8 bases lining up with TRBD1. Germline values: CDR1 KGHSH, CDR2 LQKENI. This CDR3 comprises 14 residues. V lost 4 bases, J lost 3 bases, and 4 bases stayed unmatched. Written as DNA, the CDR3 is TGTGCCAGCTCACGTACACAGGGGGACACTGAAGCTTTCTTT. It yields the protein CASSRTQGDTEAFF.

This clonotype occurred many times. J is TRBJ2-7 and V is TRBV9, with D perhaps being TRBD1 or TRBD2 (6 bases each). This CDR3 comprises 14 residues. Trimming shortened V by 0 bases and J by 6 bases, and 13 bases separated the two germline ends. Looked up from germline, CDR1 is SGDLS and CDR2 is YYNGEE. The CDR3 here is CASSVALGGGEQYF. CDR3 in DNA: TGTGCCAGCAGCGTAGCTTTGGGGGGCGGCGAGCAGTACTTC.

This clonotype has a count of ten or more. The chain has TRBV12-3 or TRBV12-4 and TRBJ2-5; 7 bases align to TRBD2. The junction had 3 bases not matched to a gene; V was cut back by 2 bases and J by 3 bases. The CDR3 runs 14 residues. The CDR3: CASSLMGGKETQYF. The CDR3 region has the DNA TGTGCCAGCAGTTTAATGGGGGGGAAAGAGACCCAGTACTTC.

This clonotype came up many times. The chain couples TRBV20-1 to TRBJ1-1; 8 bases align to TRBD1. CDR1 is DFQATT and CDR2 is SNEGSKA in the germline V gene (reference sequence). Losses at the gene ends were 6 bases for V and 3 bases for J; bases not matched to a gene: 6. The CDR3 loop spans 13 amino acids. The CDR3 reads CSARGQEYTEAFF. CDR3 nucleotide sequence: TGCAGTGCCAGGGGACAGGAGTACACTGAAGCTTTCTTT.

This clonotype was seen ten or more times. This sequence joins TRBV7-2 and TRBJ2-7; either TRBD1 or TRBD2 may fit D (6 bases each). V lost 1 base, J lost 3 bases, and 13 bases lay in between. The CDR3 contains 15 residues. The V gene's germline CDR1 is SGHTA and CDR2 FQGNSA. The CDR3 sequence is CASSLGRDTLYEQYF. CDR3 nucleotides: TGTGCCAGCAGCTTAGGGAGGGACACCCTCTACGAGCAGTACTTC.

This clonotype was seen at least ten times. The CDR3 nucleotides read TGCGCCAGCAGCCCGGAAGCCTACGAGCAGTACTTC. Translation: CASSPEAYEQYF. The chain recombines TRBV5-1 with TRBJ2-7; D gene uncertain. Per the germline V gene, CDR1 is SGHRS and CDR2 is YFSETQ. With 4 bases removed from V and 2 bases from J, the gap between germline ends came to 7 bases. CDR3 size: 12 residues.

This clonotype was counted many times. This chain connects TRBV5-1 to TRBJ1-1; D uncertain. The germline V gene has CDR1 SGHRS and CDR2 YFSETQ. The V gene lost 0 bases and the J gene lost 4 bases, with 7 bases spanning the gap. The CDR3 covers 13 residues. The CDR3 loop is CASSLEGPTEAFF. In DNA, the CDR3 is TGCGCCAGCAGCTTGGAGGGCCCCACTGAAGCTTTCTTT. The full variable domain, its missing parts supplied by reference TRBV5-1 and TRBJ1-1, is KAGVTQTPRYLIKTRGQQVTLSCSPISGHRSVSWYQQTPGQGLQFLFEYFSETQRNKGNFPGRFSGRQFSNSRSEMNVSTLELGDSALYLCASSLEGPTEAFFGQGTRLTVV.

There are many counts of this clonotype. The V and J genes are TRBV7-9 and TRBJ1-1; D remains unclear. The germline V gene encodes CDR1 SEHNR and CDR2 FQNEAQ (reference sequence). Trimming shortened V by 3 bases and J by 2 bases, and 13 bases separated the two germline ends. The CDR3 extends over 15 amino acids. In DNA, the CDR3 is TGTGCCAGCAGCTTGTCCCCCCCAGGAAACACTGAAGCTTTCTTT. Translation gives CASSLSPPGNTEAFF.

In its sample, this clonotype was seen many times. CDR3 DNA: TGTGCCAGCAGTGATCCGGGACTAGTACGTGAGCAGTTCTTC. Residues: CASSDPGLVREQFF. The chain uses TRBV12-3 or TRBV12-4 and TRBJ2-1; TRBD2 matches 8 bases. The CDR3 is 14 residues long. With V trimmed by 5 bases and J by 9 bases, 9 bases remained unmatched.

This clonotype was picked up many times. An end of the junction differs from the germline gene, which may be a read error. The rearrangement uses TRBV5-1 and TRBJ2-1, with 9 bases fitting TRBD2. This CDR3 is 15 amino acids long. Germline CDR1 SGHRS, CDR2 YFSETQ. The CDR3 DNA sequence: TGCGCCAGCAGATTGGCGGGAGGGCCGTACAATGAGCAGTTCTTC. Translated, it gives CASRLAGGPYNEQFF.

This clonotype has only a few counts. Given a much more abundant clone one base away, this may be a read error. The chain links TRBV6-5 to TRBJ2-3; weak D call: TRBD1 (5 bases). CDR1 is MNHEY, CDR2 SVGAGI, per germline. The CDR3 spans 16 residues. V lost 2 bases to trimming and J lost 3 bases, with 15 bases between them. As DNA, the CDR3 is TGTGCCAGCAGTTACACCAAAGGGGTTGGGACAGATACGCAGTATTTT. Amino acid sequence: CASSYTKGVGTDTQYF.

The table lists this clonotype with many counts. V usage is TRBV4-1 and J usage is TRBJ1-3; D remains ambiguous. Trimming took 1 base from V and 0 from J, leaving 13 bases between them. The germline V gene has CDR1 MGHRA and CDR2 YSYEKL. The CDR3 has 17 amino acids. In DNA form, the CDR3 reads TGCGCCAGCAGCCAAGTAATCAGTGTCCTCTCTGGAAACACCATATATTTT. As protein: CASSQVISVLSGNTIYF.

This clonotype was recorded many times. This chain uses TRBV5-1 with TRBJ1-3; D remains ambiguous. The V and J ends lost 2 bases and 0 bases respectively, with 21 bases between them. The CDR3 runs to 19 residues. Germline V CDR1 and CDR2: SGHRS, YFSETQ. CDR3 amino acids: CASSLSFIDGTSSGNTIYF. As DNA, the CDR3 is TGCGCCAGCAGCTTATCCTTCATCGATGGCACCAGCTCTGGAAACACCATATATTTT.

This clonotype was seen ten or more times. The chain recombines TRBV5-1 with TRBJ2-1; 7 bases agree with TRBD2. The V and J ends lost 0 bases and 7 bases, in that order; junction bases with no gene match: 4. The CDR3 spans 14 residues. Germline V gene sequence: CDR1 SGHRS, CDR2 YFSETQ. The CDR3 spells CASSLGGGENEQFF. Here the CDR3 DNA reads TGCGCCAGCAGCTTGGGGGGGGGAGAGAATGAGCAGTTCTTC.

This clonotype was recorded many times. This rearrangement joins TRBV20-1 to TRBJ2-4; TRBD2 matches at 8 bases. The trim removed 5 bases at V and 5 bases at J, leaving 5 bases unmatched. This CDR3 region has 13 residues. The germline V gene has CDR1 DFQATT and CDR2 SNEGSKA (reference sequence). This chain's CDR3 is CSAAGTSENIQYF. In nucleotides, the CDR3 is TGCAGTGCTGCCGGGACTAGTGAAAACATTCAGTACTTC.